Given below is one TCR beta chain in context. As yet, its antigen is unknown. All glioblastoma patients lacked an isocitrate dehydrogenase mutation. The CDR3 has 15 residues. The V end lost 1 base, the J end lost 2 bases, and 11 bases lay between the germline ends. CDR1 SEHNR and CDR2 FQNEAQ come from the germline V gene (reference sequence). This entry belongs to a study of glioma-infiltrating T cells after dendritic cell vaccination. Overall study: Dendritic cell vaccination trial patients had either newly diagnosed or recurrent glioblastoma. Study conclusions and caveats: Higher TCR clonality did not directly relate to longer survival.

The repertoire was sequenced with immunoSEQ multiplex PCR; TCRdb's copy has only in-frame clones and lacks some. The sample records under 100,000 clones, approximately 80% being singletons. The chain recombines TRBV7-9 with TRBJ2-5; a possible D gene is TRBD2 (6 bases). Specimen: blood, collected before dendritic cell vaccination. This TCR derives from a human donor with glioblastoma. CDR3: CASSLGAEGQETQYF. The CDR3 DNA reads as TGTGCCAGCAGCTTAGGGGCGGAGGGACAAGAGACCCAGTACTTC.